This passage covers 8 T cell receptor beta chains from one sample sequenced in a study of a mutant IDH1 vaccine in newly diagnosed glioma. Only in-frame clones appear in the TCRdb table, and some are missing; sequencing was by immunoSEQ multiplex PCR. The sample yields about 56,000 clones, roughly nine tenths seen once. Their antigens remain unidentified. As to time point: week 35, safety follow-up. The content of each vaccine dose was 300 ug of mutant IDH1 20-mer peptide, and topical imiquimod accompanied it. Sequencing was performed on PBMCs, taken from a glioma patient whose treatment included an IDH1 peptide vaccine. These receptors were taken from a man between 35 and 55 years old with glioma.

As DNA, the CDR3 is TGTGCCAGCAGCTCCCAGACCCAAGCGGGAGGGAGAGATGAGCAGTTCTTC. It yields the protein CASSSQTQAGGRDEQFF. The chain links TRBV11-2 to TRBJ2-1; 10 bases agree with TRBD2. The germline V gene has CDR1 SGHAT and CDR2 FQNNGV. V gave up 4 bases and J gave up 8 bases; unmatched junction bases: 14. This CDR3 is 17 amino acids long.

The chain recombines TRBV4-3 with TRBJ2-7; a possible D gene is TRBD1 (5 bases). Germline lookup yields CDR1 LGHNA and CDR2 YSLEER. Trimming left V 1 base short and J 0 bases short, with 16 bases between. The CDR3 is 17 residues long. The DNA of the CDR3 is TGCGCCAGCAGCCAAGGCCTCGCTCGGCAGGGCTCCTACGAGCAGTACTTC. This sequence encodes CASSQGLARQGSYEQYF.

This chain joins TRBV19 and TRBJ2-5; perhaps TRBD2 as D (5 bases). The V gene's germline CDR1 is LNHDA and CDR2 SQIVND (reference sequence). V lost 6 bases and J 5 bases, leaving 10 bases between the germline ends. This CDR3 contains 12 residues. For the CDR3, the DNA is TGTGCCAGTAGGCTAGCCGGTGAGACCCAGTACTTC. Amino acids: CASRLAGETQYF. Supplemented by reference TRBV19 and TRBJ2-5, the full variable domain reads DGGITQSPKYLFRKEGQNVTLSCEQNLNHDAMYWYRQDPGQGLRLIYYSQIVNDFQKGDIAEGYSVSREKKESFPLTVTSAQKNPTAFYLCASRLAGETQYFGPGTRLLVL.

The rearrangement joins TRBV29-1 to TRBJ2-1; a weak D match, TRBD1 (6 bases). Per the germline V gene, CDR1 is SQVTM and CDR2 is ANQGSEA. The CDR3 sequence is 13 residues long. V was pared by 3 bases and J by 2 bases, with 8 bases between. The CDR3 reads CSVDRGTYNEQFF. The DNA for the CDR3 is TGCAGCGTTGACAGGGGAACCTACAATGAGCAGTTCTTC.

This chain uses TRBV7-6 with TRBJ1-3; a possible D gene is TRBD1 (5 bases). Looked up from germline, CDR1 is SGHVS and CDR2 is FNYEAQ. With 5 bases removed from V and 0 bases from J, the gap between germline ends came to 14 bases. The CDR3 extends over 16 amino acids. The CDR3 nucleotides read TGTGCCAGCAGCAGCCGGGGCCTCAGCTCTGGAAACACCATATATTTT. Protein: CASSSRGLSSGNTIYF.

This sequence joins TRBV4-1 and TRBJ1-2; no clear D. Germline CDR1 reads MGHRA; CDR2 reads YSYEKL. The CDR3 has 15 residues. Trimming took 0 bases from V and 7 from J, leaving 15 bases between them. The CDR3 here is CASSQDAGPSSGYTF. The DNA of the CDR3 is TGCGCCAGCAGCCAAGATGCTGGACCAAGTTCTGGCTACACCTTC.

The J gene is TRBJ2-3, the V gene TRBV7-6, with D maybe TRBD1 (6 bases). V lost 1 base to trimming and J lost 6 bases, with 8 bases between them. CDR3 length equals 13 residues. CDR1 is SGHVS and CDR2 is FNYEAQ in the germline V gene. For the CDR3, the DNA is TGTGCCAGCAGCTTAGGGGGGCACGATACGCAGTATTTT. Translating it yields CASSLGGHDTQYF. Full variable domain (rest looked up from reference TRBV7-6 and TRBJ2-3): GAGVSQSPRYKVTKRGQDVALRCDPISGHVSLYWYRQALGQGPEFLTYFNYEAQQDKSGLPNDRFSAERPEGSISTLTIQRTEQRDSAMYRCASSLGGHDTQYFGPGTRLTVL.

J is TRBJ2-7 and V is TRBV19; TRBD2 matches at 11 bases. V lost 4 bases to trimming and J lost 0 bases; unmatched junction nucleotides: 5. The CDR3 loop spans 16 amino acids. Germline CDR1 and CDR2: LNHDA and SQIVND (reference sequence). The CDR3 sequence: CASSTLAGGSSYEQYF. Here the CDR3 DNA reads TGTGCCAGTAGTACCTTAGCGGGAGGGAGCTCCTACGAGCAGTACTTC.